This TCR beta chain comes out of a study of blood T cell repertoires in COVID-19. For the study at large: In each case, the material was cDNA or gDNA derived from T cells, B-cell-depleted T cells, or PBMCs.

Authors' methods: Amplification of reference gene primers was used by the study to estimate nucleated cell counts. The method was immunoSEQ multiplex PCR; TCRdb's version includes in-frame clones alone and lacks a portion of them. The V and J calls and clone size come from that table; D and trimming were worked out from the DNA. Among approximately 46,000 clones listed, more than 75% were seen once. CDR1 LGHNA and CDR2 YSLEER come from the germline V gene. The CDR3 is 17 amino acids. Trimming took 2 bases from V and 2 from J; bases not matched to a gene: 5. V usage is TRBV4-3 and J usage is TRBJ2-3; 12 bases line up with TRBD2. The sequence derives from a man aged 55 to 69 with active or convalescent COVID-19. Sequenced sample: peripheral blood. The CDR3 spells CASSQWASGGATDTQYF. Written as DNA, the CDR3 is TGCGCCAGCAGCCAATGGGCTAGCGGGGGGGCCACAGATACGCAGTATTTT.